The 20 T cell receptor beta chains reported below all come from one sample, sequenced in a study of shared clonotypes between healthy human individuals (dated by TCRdb to 2020 to 2021). Library generation was performed with the immunoSEQ multiplex PCR assay. In its TCRdb copy, this immuneACCESS table keeps in-frame sequences only and misses some clones. Where compared with another copy, unresolved V genes explain less than half of these, and the others have no known cause. This sample lists roughly 2.5 million clones; around 90% were detected once. Of the sample, around 0.14% is held by the ten largest clones. Source material: naive CD4+ T cells sorted from blood. The sample's cell subset or site, from its label and the paper: CD45RA+ positively selected. These receptors were taken from a man aged 18 to 30 in good health.

The V gene is TRBV5-5, the J gene TRBJ2-5, with a possible D match to TRBD1 (5 bases). CDR3 length equals 14 residues. CDR1 and CDR2 from the germline V gene are SGHKS and YYEKEE (reference sequence). Trimming left V 1 base short and J 4 bases short, with 11 bases between. CDR3 amino acids: CASSLWQGGETQYF. CDR3 DNA: TGTGCCAGCAGCTTGTGGCAGGGCGGAGAGACCCAGTACTTC.

The genes are TRBV30 and TRBJ2-3; 14 bases are shared with TRBD2. Germline V gene sequence: CDR1 GTSNPN, CDR2 SVGIG (reference sequence). Trimming at V came to 2 bases and at J to 3 bases, leaving 7 bases not matched to a gene. CDR3 length equals 17 residues. As DNA, the CDR3 is TGTGCCTGGAGTTTGAGGACTAGCGGGGGGCTGACAGATACGCAGTATTTT. Amino acids: CAWSLRTSGGLTDTQYF.

V is TRBV29-1 and J is TRBJ2-6, with a weak D call TRBD1 (6 bases). Germline V CDR1 and CDR2: SQVTM, ANQGSEA. V shed 6 bases and J shed 2 bases, with 11 bases lying between them. The CDR3 extends over 14 amino acids. The CDR3 reads CSVDSPAGANVLTF. CDR3 nucleotide sequence: TGCAGCGTGGACAGTCCCGCTGGGGCCAACGTCCTGACTTTC. The full variable domain, rest sourced from reference TRBV29-1 and TRBJ2-6, is SAVISQKPSRDICQRGTSLTIQCQVDSQVTMMFWYRQQPGQSLTLIATANQGSEATYESGFVIDKFPISRPNLTFSTLTVSNMSPEDSSIYLCSVDSPAGANVLTFGAGSRLTVL.

V usage is TRBV7-9 and J usage is TRBJ1-4, with TRBD1 matching 7 bases. J lost 0 bases, V lost 4 bases, and 11 bases had no gene match. This CDR3 has 18 amino acids. Germline CDR1 and CDR2: SEHNR and FQNEAQ (reference sequence). CDR3 bases: TGTGCCAGCAGCTCCGGGACAGTACCCTATGCAACTAATGAAAAACTGTTTTTT. Translated: CASSSGTVPYATNEKLFF.

The J gene is TRBJ1-4, the V gene TRBV7-2; D ambiguous. Germline lookup yields CDR1 SGHTA and CDR2 FQGNSA. This CDR3 is built from 13 residues. V lost 2 bases and J lost 3, with 4 bases in between. CDR3 region: CASSLNSNEKLFF. The CDR3 nucleotides are TGTGCCAGCAGCTTAAATTCTAATGAAAAACTGTTTTTT.

Worth noting for this clone: Other DNA sequences in this specimen translate into the identical CDR3. The CDR3: CASSYSEPNTEAFF. CDR3 coding DNA: TGTGCCAGCAGTTACTCTGAACCGAACACTGAAGCTTTCTTT. The chain couples TRBV6-6 to TRBJ1-1, with D uncertain. Trimming removed 0 bases from V and 1 base from J, with 6 bases in between. The CDR3 has 14 amino acids. Germline assignment: CDR1 MNHNY and CDR2 SVGAGI (reference sequence).

This clone occurred once. The chain links TRBV7-9 to TRBJ2-7, with 8 positions matching TRBD1. CDR3 length: 13 residues. The junction had 3 bases not matched to a gene; V was cut back by 6 bases and J by 2 bases. Germline CDR1 reads SEHNR; CDR2 reads FQNEAQ (reference sequence). The CDR3 region has the DNA TGTGCCAGCAGACGGACAGGGACCTACGAGCAGTACTTC. This sequence encodes CASRRTGTYEQYF.

The chain joins TRBV2 to TRBJ2-2; possibly TRBD1 or TRBD2 for D (5 bases each). Trimming took 6 bases from V and 8 from J, leaving 13 bases between them. CDR3 length: 13 amino acids. Germline assignment: CDR1 SNHLY and CDR2 FYNNEI. CDR3 bases: TGTGCCAGCAGCGGGACCCCATGGGGGGAGCTGTTTTTT. It yields the protein CASSGTPWGELFF.

The chain has TRBV5-1 and TRBJ2-7, with a possible D match to TRBD1 (5 bases). V lost 1 base, J lost 6 bases, and 20 bases lay in between. The CDR3 has 16 residues. Germline V gene lookup returns CDR1 SGHRS and CDR2 YFSETQ. CDR3 region: CASSLSSAGWRSEQYF. In nucleotides, the CDR3 is TGCGCCAGCAGCTTGTCCTCGGCAGGGTGGAGATCCGAGCAGTACTTC.

This sequence joins TRBV2 and TRBJ2-6, with unresolved D. This CDR3 comprises 14 residues. Germline V gene data show CDR1 as SNHLY and CDR2 as FYNNEI. The ends were cut back, 6 bases at V and 0 bases at J, with 6 bases in the middle. This CDR3 is CASRLPSGANVLTF. For the CDR3, the DNA is TGTGCCAGCAGGCTGCCCTCTGGGGCCAACGTCCTGACTTTC.

This rearrangement joins TRBV6-1 to TRBJ2-1; possibly TRBD1 for D (6 bases). Per germline, CDR1 MNHNS and CDR2 SASEGT. The CDR3 contains 12 residues. V was pared by 7 bases and J by 10 bases, with 14 bases between. CDR3 amino acids: CASTQTGSEQFF. The CDR3 nucleotides are TGTGCCAGCACCCAAACAGGGAGCGAGCAGTTCTTC.

Written as DNA, the CDR3 is TGTGCCAGCAGCGTAGTATTGGGGGGACCCTCCTATGGCTACACCTTC. Its translation is CASSVVLGGPSYGYTF. This chain uses TRBV9 with TRBJ1-2, with D possibly TRBD1 on 5 matching bases. The CDR3 consists of 16 residues. Trimming took off 0 bases at V and 4 bases at J, with 16 bases between the two ends. Germline CDR1 SGDLS, CDR2 YYNGEE.

The J gene is TRBJ2-5, the V gene TRBV5-1; TRBD1 aligns across 7 bases. Germline lookup yields CDR1 SGHRS and CDR2 YFSETQ. The CDR3 totals 12 residues. V shed 3 bases and J 7 bases; nucleotides not matched to a gene: 3. CDR3 nucleotide sequence: TGCGCCAGCAGCTCGCCAGGGGGGACCCAGTACTTC. Protein sequence: CASSSPGGTQYF.

This clone was found a few times. Other DNA sequences of this sample code for an identical CDR3. V usage is TRBV5-4 and J usage is TRBJ1-1; D remains ambiguous. Per germline, CDR1 SGHNT and CDR2 YYREEE (reference sequence). Deletions cut 0 bases from V and 3 bases from J, with 3 bases between. This CDR3 region has 12 residues. CDR3 sequence (DNA): TGTGCCAGCAGCTTGGATTACACTGAAGCTTTCTTT. This gives the protein CASSLDYTEAFF.

With regard to this clone: Other nucleotide sequences from this sample produce the same CDR3. The chain couples TRBV5-1 to TRBJ1-1, with 10 bases aligning to TRBD1. The CDR3 has 15 amino acids. The ends lost 0 bases at V and 5 bases at J; junction bases unmatched: 4. Germline CDR1 and CDR2: SGHRS and YFSETQ. The CDR3 bases are TGCGCCAGCAGCTTGGAGGGACAGGGGAATACTGAAGCTTTCTTT. Protein sequence: CASSLEGQGNTEAFF.

About this clone itself: This sample also contains other DNA sequences that code for the same CDR3. This sequence joins TRBV18 and TRBJ2-5; D might be TRBD1 or TRBD2, each matching 5 bases. The CDR3 totals 14 residues. Germline assignment: CDR1 KGHSH and CDR2 LQKENI. V lost 0 bases, J lost 3 bases, and 8 bases lay in between. CDR3 DNA: TGTGCCAGCTCACCACCGGGACGGGAAGAGACCCAGTACTTC. Its translation is CASSPPGREETQYF.

In this sample, this clone turned up once. The chain joins TRBV5-1 to TRBJ2-1; no clear D gene. The CDR3 runs to 14 residues. Germline lookup yields CDR1 SGHRS and CDR2 YFSETQ. Trimming left V 0 bases short and J 0 bases short, with 4 bases between. The CDR3 reads CASSLGNSYNEQFF. The DNA of the CDR3 is TGCGCCAGCAGCTTGGGCAACTCCTACAATGAGCAGTTCTTC.

V is TRBV2 and J is TRBJ2-2; 8 bases line up with TRBD1. CDR3 length equals 13 residues. Trimming cost V 7 bases and J 5 bases; bases outside gene matches: 3. Germline V gene sequence: CDR1 SNHLY, CDR2 FYNNEI. This CDR3 reads CASNRQGTGELFF. In DNA form, the CDR3 reads TGTGCCAGCAACCGACAGGGGACCGGGGAGCTGTTTTTT.

V gene TRBV5-1 combines with J gene TRBJ2-2, with TRBD1 matching 9 bases. The V gene's germline CDR1 is SGHRS and CDR2 YFSETQ. V trimming: 1 base; J trimming: 6 bases; junction bases outside the gene matches: 4. The CDR3 is 15 amino acids. Here the CDR3 reads CASSLSGTGSGELFF. The CDR3, as DNA: TGCGCCAGCAGCTTGTCCGGGACAGGGTCCGGGGAGCTGTTTTTT.

The chain is built from TRBV11-2 and TRBJ2-2; D remains unclear. Trimming cost V 6 bases and J 5 bases, with 13 bases left between them. There are 14 residues in the CDR3. Germline CDR1 and CDR2: SGHAT and FQNNGV. CDR3 sequence: CASRVGRQTGELFF. For the CDR3, the DNA is TGTGCCAGCAGGGTAGGGCGGCAGACCGGGGAGCTGTTTTTT.